This T cell receptor beta chain was recorded in a study of T cells in Graves' hyperthyroidism and ophthalmopathy. Amplification targeted TCR beta CDR3 regions from RNA transcripts. The study used the HTBI primer set for a first-round RT-PCR of the TCR CDR3. From the multiplex PCR reads, TCRdb called clonotypes with MiXCR, one entry per CDR3 protein. The data contain about 400,000 distinct CDR3 sequences, around 25% of them singletons. In this sample, this clonotype turned up a few times. The antigen is undetermined. Overall study findings and caveats: Expanded thyroid clonotypes (above 0.001) were mostly also found in blood.

The definition of stable Graves' hyperthyroidism was no ophthalmopathy progression within 18 months. The CDR3 covers 15 residues. Between the trimmed V and J ends, which lost 2 bases and 2 bases, there was a span of 7 bases. Germline V lookup: CDR1 LGHNT, CDR2 FRNRAP. Sequencing was performed on blood. V is TRBV12-5 and J is TRBJ2-6; perhaps TRBD1 as D (6 bases). This TCR derives from a man aged 45-65 years with Graves' hyperthyroidism. The CDR3 DNA follows: TGTGCTAGTGGTTTGCCAGGGGCTGGGGCCAACGTCCTGACTTTC. Protein: CASGLPGAGANVLTF.